The 17 T cell receptor beta chains listed next were all sequenced from one sample in a study of blood T cell repertoires in COVID-19 (dated by TCRdb to the early 2020s). Receptor libraries were prepared by the immunoSEQ multiplex PCR assay. TCRdb stores this immuneACCESS table with in-frame sequences only. Part of the clones is absent; in the studies checked, under half of the shortfall reflects unresolved V genes, and no reason is known for the rest. This sample is represented by 50,000 to 75,000 clones; around 92% of them were singletons. The ten biggest clones cover 4.6% of the sample. Sequencing was performed on peripheral blood. These receptors came from a middle-aged man with active COVID-19.

The rearrangement uses TRBV28 and TRBJ1-4, with 7 bases that match TRBD1. V lost 3 bases to trimming and J lost 6 bases; unmatched junction nucleotides: 4. This CDR3 has 14 residues. The germline V gene encodes CDR1 MDHEN and CDR2 SYDVKM. The CDR3 spells CASSFHTGDEKLFF. As DNA, the CDR3 is TGTGCCAGCAGTTTTCATACAGGGGATGAAAAACTGTTTTTT.

The chain recombines TRBV1 with TRBJ2-1; the table's D call, TRBD2, has no DNA check behind it. TRBV1 is listed as a pseudogene. This CDR3 comprises 15 residues. This CDR3 is CTSSPAGSSYNEQFF. The CDR3 coding sequence is TGCACCAGCAGCCCCGCCGGGAGCTCCTACAATGAGCAGTTCTTC.

V gene TRBV9 combines with J gene TRBJ2-3; the match to TRBD1 covers 12 bases. Trimming at V came to 3 bases and at J to 4 bases, leaving 9 bases not matched to a gene. The CDR3 is 17 amino acids. The V gene's germline CDR1 is SGDLS and CDR2 YYNGEE. CDR3 DNA: TGTGCCAGCAGCGCCCAAGGGACAGGGGGCTTGGCAGATACGCAGTATTTT. It is translated as CASSAQGTGGLADTQYF.

The gene calls are TRBV11-3 and TRBJ2-5; 9 nucleotides align to TRBD2. The germline gives CDR1 SGHNT, CDR2 YENEEA. This CDR3 comprises 14 residues. J was trimmed by 4 bases and V by 2 bases; bases with no gene match: 2. The CDR3 reads CASSLSAGGETQYF. CDR3 DNA sequence: TGTGCCAGCAGCTTATCAGCGGGGGGAGAGACCCAGTACTTC.

CDR3 in amino acids: CATSRQGSSYEQYF. The CDR3 bases are TGTGCCACCAGCCGACAGGGTAGCTCCTACGAGCAGTACTTC. The chain joins TRBV15 to TRBJ2-7, with 7 positions matching TRBD1. The J segment lost 0 bases and the V segment lost 5 bases, leaving 4 bases of the junction unmatched. This CDR3 is 14 amino acids long. CDR1 is LNHNV, CDR2 YYDKDF, per germline (reference sequence).

The gene calls are TRBV27 and TRBJ2-1, with D possibly being TRBD2 (5 bases). The CDR3 has 15 amino acids. V lost 8 bases and J lost 0, with 14 bases in between. CDR1 MNHEY and CDR2 SMNVEV come from the germline V gene (reference sequence). DNA for the CDR3: TGTGCCAGCGCTAGGACTTCTCGCTCCTACAATGAGCAGTTCTTC. Its translation is CASARTSRSYNEQFF.

The CDR3: CASSAGQLAKNIQYF. In DNA form, the CDR3 reads TGCGCCAGCAGTGCGGGTCAGCTAGCCAAAAACATTCAGTACTTC. The genes are TRBV10-2 and TRBJ2-4; D unresolved. The CDR3 is 15 amino acids. CDR1 is WSHSY, CDR2 SAAADI, per germline. Trimming stripped 4 bases from V and 0 bases from J, with 10 bases between.

The gene calls are TRBV19 and TRBJ1-2; D ambiguous. CDR3 length: 12 amino acids. Germline lookup yields CDR1 LNHDA and CDR2 SQIVND (reference sequence). V lost 3 bases, J lost 5 bases, and 7 bases lay in between. CDR3 bases: TGTGCCAGTAGTATTTCGGGGTATGGCTACACCTTC. It encodes CASSISGYGYTF.

This clone was seen just once. This chain uses TRBV2 with TRBJ2-5, with 7 nucleotides matching TRBD1. CDR3 size: 15 residues. The germline V gene has CDR1 SNHLY and CDR2 FYNNEI. The trim removed 1 base at V and 5 bases at J, leaving 7 bases unmatched. CDR3 protein: CASSEVINRGETQYF. The DNA for the CDR3 is TGTGCCAGCAGTGAAGTGATTAACAGGGGTGAGACCCAGTACTTC.

The V and J genes are TRBV7-9 and TRBJ1-4, with D perhaps TRBD1 (6 bases). Germline V gives CDR1 SEHNR, CDR2 FQNEAQ (reference sequence). This CDR3 region has 15 residues. Trimming shortened V by 3 bases and J by 7 bases, and 15 bases separated the two germline ends. The DNA for the CDR3 is TGTGCCAGCAGCTTTCCGGGGGGGCAAAGTGAAAAACTGTTTTTT. It is translated as CASSFPGGQSEKLFF.

The V call is TRBV5-4, the J call TRBJ2-7; D is perhaps TRBD2 (6 bases). V was cut by 4 bases and J by 6 bases, with 17 bases left in between. Germline CDR1 SGHNT, CDR2 YYREEE (reference sequence). This CDR3 region has 14 residues. CDR3 region: CASSRRDLTSEQYF. CDR3 nucleotide sequence: TGTGCCAGCAGCCGCCGGGACTTAACCTCCGAGCAGTACTTC. The full variable domain, completed using reference TRBV5-4 and TRBJ2-7, is ETGVTQSPTHLIKTRGQQVTLRCSSQSGHNTVSWYQQALGQGPQFIFQYYREEENGRGNFPPRFSGLQFPNYSSELNVNALELDDSALYLCASSRRDLTSEQYFGPGTRLTVT.

The gene calls are TRBV3-1 (or the pseudogene TRBV3-2) and TRBJ1-2, with TRBD1 identical over 10 bases. V gave up 3 bases and J gave up 1 base; unmatched junction bases: 8. Germline-derived CDR1 and CDR2 are LGHDT and YNNKEL (reference sequence). The CDR3 totals 17 residues. In DNA, the CDR3 is TGTGCCAGCAGCCACCTCATGGACAGGGGGGGTAACTATGGCTACACCTTC. Protein product: CASSHLMDRGGNYGYTF.

The CDR3: CASSPDYGYTF. Here the CDR3 DNA reads TGTGCCAGCAGTCCCGACTATGGCTACACCTTC. The chain carries TRBV28 and TRBJ1-2; no firm D call. The CDR3 has 11 residues. The V end lost 5 bases, the J end lost 3 bases, and 4 bases lay between the germline ends. The germline V gene has CDR1 MDHEN and CDR2 SYDVKM.

The chain is built from TRBV3-1 (or the pseudogene TRBV3-2) and TRBJ2-5; unclear D gene. The CDR3 contains 13 residues. CDR1 and CDR2 (germline): LGHDT, YNNKEL (reference sequence). V was pared by 4 bases and J by 5 bases, with 11 bases between. The CDR3 here is CASSRRRRETQYF. CDR3 coding DNA: TGTGCCAGCAGCCGGCGGAGAAGGGAGACCCAGTACTTC.

The J gene is TRBJ2-3, the V gene TRBV5-8; TRBD2 matches at 7 bases. V was clipped by 1 base and J by 2 bases; unmatched bases: 4. The CDR3 consists of 15 residues. Germline V gene sequence: CDR1 SGHTS, CDR2 YDEGEE. The CDR3 DNA is TGTGCCAGCAGCTTGAGCGGGGCGTACACAGATACGCAGTATTTT. It is translated as CASSLSGAYTDTQYF.

The chain joins TRBV7-9 to TRBJ1-2, with D possibly TRBD1 on 6 matching bases. Germline CDR1 and CDR2: SEHNR and FQNEAQ (reference sequence). The CDR3 sequence is 13 residues long. Trimming shortened V by 5 bases and J by 6 bases, and 13 bases separated the two germline ends. In DNA form, the CDR3 reads TGTGCCAGCAGCCGAGAGGGGGGGCATGGCTACACCTTC. This encodes CASSREGGHGYTF.

The rearrangement links TRBV28 to TRBJ2-1; D is perhaps TRBD1 (6 bases). V dropped 1 base and J dropped 7 bases, with 11 bases sitting between them. The CDR3 sequence is 14 residues long. The germline CDR1 and CDR2 sequences are MDHEN and SYDVKM. CDR3 amino acids: CASSLFTQGNEQFF. DNA for the CDR3: TGTGCCAGCAGTTTATTTACACAGGGAAATGAGCAGTTCTTC.